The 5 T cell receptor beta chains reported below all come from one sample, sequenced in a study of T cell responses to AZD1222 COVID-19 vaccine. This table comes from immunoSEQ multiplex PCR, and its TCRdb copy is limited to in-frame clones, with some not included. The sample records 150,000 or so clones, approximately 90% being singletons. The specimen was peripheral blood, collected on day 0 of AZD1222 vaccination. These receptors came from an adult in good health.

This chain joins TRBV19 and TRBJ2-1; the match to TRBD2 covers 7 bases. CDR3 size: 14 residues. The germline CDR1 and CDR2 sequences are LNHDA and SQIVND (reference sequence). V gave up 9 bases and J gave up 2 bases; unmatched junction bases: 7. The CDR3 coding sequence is TGTGCCAGCACCCCCAGCGGGACCTACAATGAGCAGTTCTTC. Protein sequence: CASTPSGTYNEQFF.

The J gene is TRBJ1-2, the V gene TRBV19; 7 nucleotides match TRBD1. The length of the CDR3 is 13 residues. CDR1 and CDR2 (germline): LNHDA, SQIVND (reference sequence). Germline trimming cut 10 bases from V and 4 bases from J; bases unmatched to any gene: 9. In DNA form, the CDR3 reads TGTGCCACCAATACAGGGGCTGGCTATGGCTACACCTTC. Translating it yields CATNTGAGYGYTF.

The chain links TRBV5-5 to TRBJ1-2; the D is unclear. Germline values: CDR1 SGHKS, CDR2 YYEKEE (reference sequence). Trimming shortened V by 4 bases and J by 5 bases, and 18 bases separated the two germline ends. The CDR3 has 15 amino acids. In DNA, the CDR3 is TGTGCCAGCAGCGTTGCTTTCGATCTTGGGTATGGCTACACCTTC. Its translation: CASSVAFDLGYGYTF.

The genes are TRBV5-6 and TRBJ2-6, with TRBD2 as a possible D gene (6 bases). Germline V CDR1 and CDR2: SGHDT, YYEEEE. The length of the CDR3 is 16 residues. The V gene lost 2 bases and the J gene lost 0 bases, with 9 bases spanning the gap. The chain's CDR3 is CASSFFGSSGANVLTF. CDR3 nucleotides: TGTGCCAGCAGCTTCTTCGGGAGCTCTGGGGCCAACGTCCTGACTTTC.

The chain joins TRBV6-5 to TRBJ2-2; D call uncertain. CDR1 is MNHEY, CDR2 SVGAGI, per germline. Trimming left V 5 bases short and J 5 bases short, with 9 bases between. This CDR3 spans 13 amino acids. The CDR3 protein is CASSLGTTGELFF. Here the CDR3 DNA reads TGTGCCAGCAGTCTCGGAACTACCGGGGAGCTGTTTTTT.